The rows below give T cell receptor beta chains drawn from one sample of a study of blood T cells in healthy people across ages. TCRdb reprocessed the 5' RACE reads via MiXCR and lists one record per CDR3 protein. The data contain about 1.8 million distinct CDR3 sequences, roughly 50% of them singletons. Sequences were obtained from blood. All receptors come from a woman in her 40s in good health. The CDR3 runs from the conserved cysteine through the conserved F or W. A D gene is named only where the DNA matches it firmly. Some rows have no size entry. The others give once, few or many, or a class for an expanded clone.

>TRBV27|TRBJ2-7|TRBD1|few
CASSSRMAGTGREQYF
TGTGCCAGCAGTTCCCGCATGGCAGGGACAGGGCGCGAGCAGTACTTC
>TRBV12-3/TRBV12-4|TRBJ2-1|-|-
CASSQGASGTYNEQFF
TGTGCCAGCAGTCAGGGGGCTAGCGGGACCTACAATGAGCAGTTCTTC
>TRBV7-8|TRBJ2-3|TRBD2|-
CASSSPAALLAGNPLPTDTQYF
TGTGCCAGCAGCTCCCCCGCGGCACTACTAGCGGGGAACCCCCTCCCCACAGATACGCAGTATTTT
>TRBV29-1|TRBJ1-5|TRBD1|-
CSVVDRGNQPQHF
TGCAGCGTCGTTGACAGGGGCAATCAGCCCCAGCATTTT
>TRBV5-5|TRBJ2-6|-|few
CASSLFSPGANVLTF
TGTGCCAGCAGCTTGTTTTCTCCTGGGGCCAACGTCCTGACTTTC
>TRBV2|TRBJ1-2|-|once
CASSERSRVDYGYTF
TGTGCCAGCAGCGAAAGGTCCAGGGTTGACTATGGCTACACCTTC
>TRBV29-1|TRBJ2-5|-|-
CSVGLGQETQYF
TGCAGCGTTGGACTGGGGCAAGAGACCCAGTACTTC
>TRBV12-3/TRBV12-4|TRBJ2-3|-|-
CASVSRRASTDTQYF
TGTGCCAGCGTTTCAAGACGGGCAAGCACAGATACGCAGTATTTT
>TRBV3-1|TRBJ2-7|-|-
CASSQEPLDSYEQYF
TGTGCCAGCAGCCAAGAACCGTTGGATAGCTACGAGCAGTACTTC
>TRBV6-6|TRBJ1-4|-|-
CATTPSTNEKLFF
TGTGCCACCACCCCCTCAACTAATGAAAAACTGTTTTTT
>TRBV28|TRBJ2-5|-|-
CASSLRTFQNKETQYF
TGTGCCAGCAGTTTAAGGACCTTCCAGAATAAAGAGACCCAGTACTTC
>TRBV5-6|TRBJ2-7|TRBD1|many
CASSYKDRGEQYF
TGTGCCAGCAGCTACAAGGACAGGGGCGAGCAGTACTTC
>TRBV18|TRBJ1-4|-|-
CASSPGGGNYEKLFF
TGTGCCAGCTCCCCCGGCGGGGGGAATTATGAAAAACTGTTTTTT
>TRBV6-2/TRBV6-3|TRBJ1-5|-|-
CASSPWETRQPQHF
TGTGCCAGCAGTCCCTGGGAGACGCGGCAGCCCCAGCATTTT
>TRBV12-3/TRBV12-4|TRBJ1-5|-|-
CASTLGERQPQHF
TGTGCCAGCACCCTGGGGGAAAGGCAGCCCCAGCATTTT
>TRBV29-1|TRBJ1-1|-|-
CSVEVDLNTEAFF
TGCAGCGTTGAGGTTGATTTGAACACTGAAGCTTTCTTT
>TRBV20-1|TRBJ1-2|TRBD1|few
CSASGTANYGYTF
TGCAGTGCTAGCGGGACAGCTAACTATGGCTACACCTTC
>TRBV7-8|TRBJ1-2|TRBD1|few
CASSSLTGLYYGYTF
TGTGCCAGCAGCTCACTGACAGGGCTGTACTATGGCTACACCTTC
>TRBV7-6|TRBJ2-5|TRBD1|few
CASRLTGGETQYF
TGTGCCAGCAGGCTGACAGGGGGCGAGACCCAGTACTTC
>TRBV6-6|TRBJ2-4|-|-
CAISWIAKNIQYF
TGTGCCATCTCCTGGATAGCCAAAAACATTCAGTACTTC
>TRBV20-1|TRBJ2-7|TRBD2|-
CSALALFSGRSLYEQYF
TGCAGTGCTCTTGCCCTTTTTAGCGGGAGGTCCCTCTACGAGCAGTACTTC
>TRBV29-1|TRBJ1-2|-|-
CSVDGQGLGGYTF
TGCAGCGTTGATGGGCAGGGCCTAGGAGGCTACACCTTC
>TRBV7-9|TRBJ1-2|-|few
CASRGDSGYTF
TGTGCCAGCAGGGGGGACTCTGGCTACACCTTC
>TRBV6-6|TRBJ2-5|-|-
CASSPLSLQETQYF
TGTGCCAGCAGCCCCCTGAGCCTCCAAGAGACCCAGTACTTC
>TRBV20-1|TRBJ2-4|TRBD1|few
CSAFDRAGLDIQYF
TGCAGTGCTTTTGACAGGGCTGGTTTGGACATTCAGTACTTC
>TRBV6-4|TRBJ2-2|-|-
CASSDVQDTGELFF
TGTGCCAGCAGTGACGTGCAGGACACCGGGGAGCTGTTTTTT
>TRBV20-1|TRBJ2-7|TRBD2|few
CSARASGGEVYEQYF
TGCAGTGCTAGAGCTAGCGGGGGGGAGGTGTACGAGCAGTACTTC
>TRBV12-3/TRBV12-4|TRBJ2-6|-|few
CASRQETGANVLTF
TGTGCCAGCAGACAGGAAACCGGGGCCAACGTCCTGACTTTC
>TRBV12-3/TRBV12-4|TRBJ1-3|-|-
CASNIGNTIYF
TGTGCCAGCAATATAGGAAACACCATATATTTT
>TRBV28|TRBJ1-2|TRBD1|-
CASSSPNQGAYYGYTF
TGTGCCAGCAGTTCCCCTAACCAGGGGGCCTACTATGGCTACACCTTC
>TRBV29-1|TRBJ2-5|-|-
CSVEGGLVEQYF
TGCAGCGTTGAAGGTGGGCTAGTAGAGCAGTACTTC
>TRBV20-1|TRBJ2-1|TRBD2|-
CSARGGTSGGISYNEQFF
TGCAGTGCTAGAGGAGGGACTAGCGGGGGGATATCATACAATGAGCAGTTCTTC
>TRBV20-1|TRBJ1-1|TRBD1|few
CSAKGAQGWGTEAFF
TGCAGTGCCAAGGGAGCACAGGGGTGGGGCACTGAAGCTTTCTTT
>TRBV7-9|TRBJ2-3|TRBD2|-
CASSPGPGGSTDTQYF
TGTGCCAGCAGCCCGGGGCCGGGGGGGAGCACAGATACGCAGTATTTT
>TRBV12-3/TRBV12-4|TRBJ2-2|TRBD2|-
CASSFKAGGLTGELFF
TGTGCCAGCAGTTTCAAAGCGGGGGGCCTGACCGGGGAGCTGTTTTTT
>TRBV7-9|TRBJ2-7|-|few
CASSRLGDEQYF
TGTGCCAGCAGCCGTCTGGGCGACGAGCAGTACTTC
>TRBV12-5|TRBJ2-3|-|-
CASGVGADTQYF
TGTGCTAGTGGCGTAGGGGCAGATACGCAGTATTTT
>TRBV5-1|TRBJ2-1|-|-
CASSLGQKNNEQFF
TGCGCCAGCAGCTTGGGGCAAAAAAACAATGAGCAGTTCTTC
>TRBV12-5|TRBJ2-1|-|-
CASANRVHNEQFF
TGTGCTAGTGCGAACAGAGTCCACAATGAGCAGTTCTTC
>TRBV27|TRBJ2-3|-|few
CASRFQSLSTDTQYF
TGTGCCAGCAGGTTTCAGAGTCTTAGCACAGATACGCAGTATTTT
>TRBV28|TRBJ2-1|-|-
CASSLAAREQFF
TGTGCCAGCAGTTTAGCGGCCAGAGAGCAGTTCTTC
>TRBV6-1|TRBJ1-2|-|-
CASSVGRGRDYGYTF
TGTGCCAGCAGTGTCGGGAGAGGGAGGGACTATGGCTACACCTTC